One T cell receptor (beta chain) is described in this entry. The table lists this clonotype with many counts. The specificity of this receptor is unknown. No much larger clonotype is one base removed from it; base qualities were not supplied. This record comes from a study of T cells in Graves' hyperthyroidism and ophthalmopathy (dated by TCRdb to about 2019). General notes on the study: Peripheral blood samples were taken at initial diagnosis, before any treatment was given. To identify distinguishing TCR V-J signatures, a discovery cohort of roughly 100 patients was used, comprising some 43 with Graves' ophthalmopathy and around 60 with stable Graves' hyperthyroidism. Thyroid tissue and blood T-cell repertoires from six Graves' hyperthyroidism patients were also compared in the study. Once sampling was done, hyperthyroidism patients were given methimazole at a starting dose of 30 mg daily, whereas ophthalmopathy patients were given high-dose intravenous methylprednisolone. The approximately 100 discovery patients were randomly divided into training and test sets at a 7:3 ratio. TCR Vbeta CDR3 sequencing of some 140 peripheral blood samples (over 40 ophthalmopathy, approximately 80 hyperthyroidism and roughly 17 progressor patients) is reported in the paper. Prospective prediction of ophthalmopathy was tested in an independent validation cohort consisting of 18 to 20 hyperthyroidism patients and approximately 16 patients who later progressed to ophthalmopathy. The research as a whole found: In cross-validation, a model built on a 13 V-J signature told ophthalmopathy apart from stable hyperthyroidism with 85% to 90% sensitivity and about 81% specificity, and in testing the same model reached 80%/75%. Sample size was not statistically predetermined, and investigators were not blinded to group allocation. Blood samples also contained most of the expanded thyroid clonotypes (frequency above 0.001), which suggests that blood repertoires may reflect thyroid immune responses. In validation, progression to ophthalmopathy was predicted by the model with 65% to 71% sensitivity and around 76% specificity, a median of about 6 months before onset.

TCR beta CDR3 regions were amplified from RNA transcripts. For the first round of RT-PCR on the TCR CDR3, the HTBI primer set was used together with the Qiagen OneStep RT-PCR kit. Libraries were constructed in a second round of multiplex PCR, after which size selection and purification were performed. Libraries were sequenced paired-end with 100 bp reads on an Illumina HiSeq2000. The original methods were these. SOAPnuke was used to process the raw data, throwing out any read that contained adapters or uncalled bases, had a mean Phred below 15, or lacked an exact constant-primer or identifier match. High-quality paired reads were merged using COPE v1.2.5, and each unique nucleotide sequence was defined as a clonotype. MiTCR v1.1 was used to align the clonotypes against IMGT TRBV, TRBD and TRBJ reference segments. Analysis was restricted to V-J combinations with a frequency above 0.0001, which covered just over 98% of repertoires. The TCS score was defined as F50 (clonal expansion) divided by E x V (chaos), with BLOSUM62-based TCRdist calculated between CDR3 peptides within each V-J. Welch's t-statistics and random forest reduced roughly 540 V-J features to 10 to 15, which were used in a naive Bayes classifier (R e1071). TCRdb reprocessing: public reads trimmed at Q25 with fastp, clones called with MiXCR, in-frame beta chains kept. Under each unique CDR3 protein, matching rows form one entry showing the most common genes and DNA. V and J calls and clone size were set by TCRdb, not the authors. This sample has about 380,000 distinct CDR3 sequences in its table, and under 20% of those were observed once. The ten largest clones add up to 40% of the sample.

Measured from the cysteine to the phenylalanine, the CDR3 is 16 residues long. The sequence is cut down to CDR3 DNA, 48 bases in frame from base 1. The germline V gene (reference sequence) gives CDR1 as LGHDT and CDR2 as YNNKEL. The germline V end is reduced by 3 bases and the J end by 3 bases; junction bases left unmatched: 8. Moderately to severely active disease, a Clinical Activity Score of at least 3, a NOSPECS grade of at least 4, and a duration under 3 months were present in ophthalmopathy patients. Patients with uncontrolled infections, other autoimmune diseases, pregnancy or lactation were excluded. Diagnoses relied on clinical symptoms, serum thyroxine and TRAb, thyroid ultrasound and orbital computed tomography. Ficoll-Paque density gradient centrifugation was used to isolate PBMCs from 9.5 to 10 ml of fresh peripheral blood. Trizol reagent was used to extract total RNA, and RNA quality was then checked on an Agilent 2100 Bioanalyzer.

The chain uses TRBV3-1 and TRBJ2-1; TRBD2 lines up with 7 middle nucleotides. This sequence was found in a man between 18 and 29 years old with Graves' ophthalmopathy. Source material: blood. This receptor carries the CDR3 CASSQAPGTNYNEQFF. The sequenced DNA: TGTGCCAGCAGCCAGGCCCCTGGGACTAACTACAATGAGCAGTTCTTC.